The 5 T cell receptor beta chains listed next were all sequenced from one sample in a study of T cells after yellow fever vaccination. A single record per CDR3 protein comes from TCRdb applying MiXCR to the 5' RACE reads. Altogether some 350,000 distinct CDR3 sequences are present, about 6% being singletons, with the ten largest covering over 14%. The material sequenced was PBMCs, taken 5 days after the yellow fever booster vaccination. These receptors were collected from a man aged 25-45 years who received the YFV17D yellow fever vaccine.

In its sample, this clonotype was seen many times. V is TRBV20-1 and J is TRBJ2-3, with D maybe TRBD2 (5 bases). The CDR3 totals 16 residues. Trimming took off 3 bases at V and 2 bases at J, with 18 bases between the two ends. The V gene's germline CDR1 is DFQATT and CDR2 SNEGSKA (reference sequence). Written as DNA, the CDR3 is TGCAGTGCTAGTCTGTCGGTGGGAGCCCCCACAGATACGCAGTATTTT. Translation: CSASLSVGAPTDTQYF.

The table lists this clonotype with a few counts. This chain links TRBV20-1 with TRBJ2-7, with 10 bases matching TRBD2. The CDR3 runs 17 residues. V lost 7 bases to trimming and J lost 3 bases; unmatched junction nucleotides: 18. The germline CDR1 and CDR2 sequences are DFQATT and SNEGSKA (reference sequence). The CDR3 sequence is CSVVPQRPGLAYYEQYF. The DNA of the CDR3 is TGCAGTGTCGTCCCGCAAAGACCGGGACTAGCGTACTACGAGCAGTACTTC.

This clonotype showed up just a few times. V and J are TRBV24-1 and TRBJ1-5; a possible D gene is TRBD1 (5 bases). Germline CDR1 and CDR2: KGHDR and SFDVKD. The CDR3 covers 14 residues. The V end was cut by 4 bases, the J end by 5 bases, with 11 bases between. CDR3 in DNA: TGTGCCACCAGTGAATCCGGGACCCATCAGCCCCAGCATTTT. It encodes CATSESGTHQPQHF.

The rearrangement uses TRBV7-2 and TRBJ2-7; a possible D gene is TRBD1 (5 bases). The germline CDR1 and CDR2 sequences are SGHTA and FQGNSA. The CDR3 spans 13 residues. Trimming removed 2 bases at V and 3 bases at J, with 8 bases between. In nucleotides, the CDR3 is TGTGCCAGCAGCTTACCGACAGTCTACGAGCAGTACTTC. Translation: CASSLPTVYEQYF.

The table lists this clonotype with many counts. The chain combines TRBV11-2 with TRBJ2-4, with unresolved D. The CDR3 covers 12 residues. Trimming pared 7 bases from V and 7 bases from J, leaving 11 bases between. Germline V gene sequence: CDR1 SGHAT, CDR2 FQNNGV. CDR3 bases: TGTGCCAGCACCTCCAGCCGGAACATTCAGTACTTC. It encodes CASTSSRNIQYF. The full variable domain, rest sourced from reference TRBV11-2 and TRBJ2-4, is EAGVAQSPRYKIIEKRQSVAFWCNPISGHATLYWYQQILGQGPKLLIQFQNNGVVDDSQLPKDRFSAERLKGVDSTLKIQPAKLEDSAVYLCASTSSRNIQYFGAGTRLSVL.